The 19 T cell receptor beta chains given below trace back to one sample, sequenced in a study of blood T cell repertoires in COVID-19. TCRdb's copy holds only in-frame clones and misses some; the assay was immunoSEQ multiplex PCR. The data contain 130,000 or so clones, 84% of them singletons. Material: peripheral blood. The receptors shown here come from a man aged 60 to 69 with acute or convalescent COVID-19.

The chain employs TRBV19 and TRBJ2-5; D is perhaps TRBD1 (6 bases). From germline, CDR1 is LNHDA and CDR2 SQIVND (reference sequence). This CDR3 comprises 15 residues. V was cut by 2 bases and J by 2 bases, with 12 bases left in between. The CDR3 region has the DNA TGTGCCAGTAGTATATCAGGGGTTCGGCAAGAGACCCAGTACTTC. This translates into CASSISGVRQETQYF.

The chain is built from TRBV6-5 and TRBJ1-2, with TRBD1 as a possible D gene (5 bases). This CDR3 is 14 amino acids long. With 4 bases removed from V and 2 bases from J, the gap between germline ends came to 11 bases. Germline V gene sequence: CDR1 MNHEY, CDR2 SVGAGI. The DNA of the CDR3 is TGTGCCAGCAGTTTCGGGACTTCCAACTATGGCTACACCTTC. This codes for CASSFGTSNYGYTF.

The chain uses TRBV2 and TRBJ1-5; 7 bases line up with TRBD1. Germline CDR1 reads SNHLY; CDR2 reads FYNNEI. V shed 1 base, J shed 1 base, and the junction held 4 bases outside the gene matches. This CDR3 is built from 16 residues. The CDR3 nucleotides read TGTGCCAGCAGTGAAGGGGGACAGAAAAGCAATCAGCCCCAGCATTTT. This encodes CASSEGGQKSNQPQHF.

This rearrangement joins TRBV5-4 to TRBJ2-2, with a possible D match to TRBD1 (5 bases). Trimming shortened V by 1 base and J by 5 bases, and 9 bases separated the two germline ends. This CDR3 region has 14 residues. Germline V gene data show CDR1 as SGHNT and CDR2 as YYREEE (reference sequence). CDR3 protein: CASSLRQGTGELFF. The DNA for the CDR3 is TGTGCCAGCAGCTTGAGGCAGGGTACCGGGGAGCTGTTTTTT.

J is TRBJ1-6 and V is TRBV2; 7 bases fit TRBD1. Germline loops: CDR1 SNHLY, CDR2 FYNNEI. The CDR3 has 17 amino acids. Unmatched junction bases numbered 11, after V lost 0 bases and J lost 9 bases. CDR3 DNA: TGTGCCAGCAGTGAAGCAATGGCAGGGGGTCTAGGTTCACCCCTCCACTTT. Protein product: CASSEAMAGGLGSPLHF.

The V and J genes are TRBV5-6 and TRBJ2-1; 7 nucleotides align to TRBD1. The CDR3 extends over 13 amino acids. After removal of 6 bases from V and 8 bases from J, the junction contained 8 bases not matched to a gene. Germline lookup yields CDR1 SGHDT and CDR2 YYEEEE. CDR3 loop: CASIRTGGDEQFF. Written as DNA, the CDR3 is TGTGCCAGCATCAGGACAGGAGGAGATGAGCAGTTCTTC.

The chain is built from TRBV28 and TRBJ1-6, with TRBD1 identical over 7 bases. The V gene end was trimmed by 2 bases and the J gene end by 10 bases; junction bases not matched to a gene: 5. The CDR3 consists of 14 residues. Looked up from germline, CDR1 is MDHEN and CDR2 is SYDVKM. The CDR3 region has the DNA TGTGCCAGCAGTTTAACAGGGGAAGTCTCACCCCTCCACTTT. Amino acid sequence: CASSLTGEVSPLHF.

This clone was found once. The CDR3: CASRRLAGGIEDTQYF. CDR3 in DNA: TGTGCCAGCAGGCGACTAGCGGGGGGGATCGAAGATACGCAGTATTTT. The V call is TRBV3-1 (or the pseudogene TRBV3-2), the J call TRBJ2-3; 14 bases match TRBD2. The CDR3 runs 16 residues. The germline V gene has CDR1 LGHDT and CDR2 YNNKEL (reference sequence). V trimming: 6 bases; J trimming: 5 bases; junction bases outside the gene matches: 7.

The rearrangement links TRBV6-1 to TRBJ2-2, with TRBD1 identical over 10 bases. The CDR3 loop spans 16 amino acids. V was pared by 4 bases and J by 6 bases, with 8 bases of the junction left unmatched. Germline V gene sequence: CDR1 MNHNS, CDR2 SASEGT. CDR3 in amino acids: CASSAWTGGEAGELFF. CDR3 coding DNA: TGTGCCAGCAGTGCCTGGACAGGGGGAGAGGCCGGGGAGCTGTTTTTT.

This chain links TRBV19 with TRBJ1-1, with TRBD1 matching 7 bases. This CDR3 comprises 15 residues. Germline V gives CDR1 LNHDA, CDR2 SQIVND (reference sequence). Trimming took 7 bases from V and 1 from J; bases not matched to a gene: 9. The CDR3 spells CASTVQGIGNTEAFF. The DNA for the CDR3 is TGTGCCAGTACCGTACAGGGGATAGGGAACACTGAAGCTTTCTTT.

The chain links TRBV7-3 to TRBJ2-2; D uncertain. This CDR3 is built from 12 residues. CDR1 and CDR2 from the germline V gene are SGHTA and FQGTGA. Trimming took 3 bases from V and 6 from J, leaving 5 bases between them. The CDR3 here is CASSFKPGELFF. CDR3 coding DNA: TGTGCCAGCAGCTTCAAGCCCGGGGAGCTGTTTTTT.

CDR3 sequence (DNA): TGTGCCAGCAGCTTAGTCTCGACAGGGGCGTCCGGGGAGCTGTTTTTT. It is translated as CASSLVSTGASGELFF. This sequence joins TRBV11-3 and TRBJ2-2; 8 nucleotides line up with TRBD1. V was pared by 1 base and J by 6 bases, with 7 bases of the junction left unmatched. The CDR3 loop spans 16 amino acids. Looked up from germline, CDR1 is SGHNT and CDR2 is YENEEA.

The chain recombines TRBV6-1 with TRBJ2-7; no reliable D call. The CDR3 covers 14 residues. Per the germline V gene, CDR1 is MNHNS and CDR2 is SASEGT. V lost 0 bases to trimming and J lost 1 base, with 7 bases between them. Here the CDR3 reads CASSEALRSYEQYF. The CDR3 nucleotides read TGTGCCAGCAGTGAAGCGCTCAGATCCTACGAGCAGTACTTC.

V gene TRBV30 combines with J gene TRBJ2-1; the D gene is possibly TRBD1 (6 bases). V was clipped by 8 bases and J by 9 bases, with 17 bases between them. From germline, CDR1 is GTSNPN and CDR2 SVGIG (reference sequence). There are 12 residues in the CDR3. The chain's CDR3 is CAGRLMGAEQFF. CDR3 DNA: TGTGCCGGACGACTCATGGGGGCTGAGCAGTTCTTC.

The chain recombines TRBV6-2 or TRBV6-3 with TRBJ1-1, with D possibly matching TRBD1 (5 bases). V lost 5 bases, J lost 4 bases, and 23 bases lay in between. Germline V gene sequence: CDR1 MNHEY, CDR2 SVGEGT. The CDR3 length is 17 residues. The CDR3 spells CASSTNLRGESGTEAFF. The DNA of the CDR3 is TGTGCCAGCAGTACTAACTTGCGGGGGGAGTCGGGCACTGAAGCTTTCTTT.

The V gene is TRBV7-9, the J gene TRBJ1-2; 12 bases are a match to TRBD1. In germline, CDR1 is SEHNR, CDR2 FQNEAQ (reference sequence). This CDR3 is built from 15 residues. Unmatched junction bases numbered 7, after V lost 5 bases and J lost 6 bases. CDR3 region: CASSRGTGGEDGYTF. CDR3 sequence (DNA): TGTGCCAGCAGCCGGGGGACAGGGGGCGAGGATGGCTACACCTTC.

The sample holds one count of this clone. V gene TRBV30 combines with J gene TRBJ2-3; possibly TRBD2 for D (6 bases). The V and J ends lost 3 bases and 0 bases respectively, with 7 bases between them. CDR1 is GTSNPN, CDR2 SVGIG, per germline (reference sequence). The CDR3 is 13 amino acids. The chain's CDR3 is CAWSAGSTDTQYF. CDR3 bases: TGTGCCTGGAGCGCGGGAAGCACAGATACGCAGTATTTT.

The chain couples TRBV5-1 to TRBJ2-1, with D possibly being TRBD2 (5 bases). Germline-derived CDR1 and CDR2 are SGHRS and YFSETQ. V was pared by 0 bases and J by 7 bases, with 11 bases between. There are 14 residues in the CDR3. This CDR3 reads CASSLVEGGNEQFF. In DNA, the CDR3 is TGCGCCAGCAGCTTGGTAGAGGGTGGGAATGAGCAGTTCTTC.

The chain is built from TRBV9 and TRBJ2-3; D is uncertain. The CDR3 consists of 13 residues. Germline CDR1 and CDR2: SGDLS and YYNGEE. Deletions cut 0 bases from V and 6 bases from J, with 8 bases between. CDR3: CASSVELPDTQYF. CDR3 DNA: TGTGCCAGCAGCGTAGAACTCCCCGATACGCAGTATTTT.